The 18 T cell receptor beta chains presented below share a single source sample, sequenced in a study of T cell repertoires in cytomegalovirus infection. These receptors lack a known antigen. TCRdb reprocessed the reads with MiXCR, giving one entry per CDR3 protein. Of 900,000 to 950,000 distinct CDR3 sequences listed, roughly 30% are singletons. The material sequenced was cultured CD8+ T cells from PBMCs, taken from culture after CMV antigen stimulation. These receptors were collected from a human donor in good health (CMV status not recorded). Some clones in this sample may be carry-over from other donors' samples.

The chain has TRBV7-3 and TRBJ2-1, with D possibly matching TRBD1 (6 bases). Trimming cost V 7 bases and J 7 bases, with 8 bases left between them. Per germline, CDR1 SGHTA and CDR2 FQGTGA. The CDR3 totals 11 residues. The CDR3 loop is CASITGNEQFF. The CDR3 bases are TGTGCCAGCATAACAGGGAATGAGCAGTTCTTC.

The gene calls are TRBV27 and TRBJ2-7; 7 bases are a match to TRBD1. The CDR3 loop spans 13 amino acids. Germline V CDR1 and CDR2: MNHEY, SMNVEV (reference sequence). Trimming removed 9 bases from V and 3 bases from J; junction bases left unmatched: 8. CDR3 bases: TGTGCCAGTTCGGGACAGAGCTTCTACGAGCAGTACTTC. It is translated as CASSGQSFYEQYF.

This clonotype was found a few times. The chain joins TRBV7-6 to TRBJ1-1; D gene unclear. The CDR3 extends over 13 amino acids. V gave up 5 bases and J gave up 4 bases, with 11 bases separating them. Germline V gene data show CDR1 as SGHVS and CDR2 as FNYEAQ. CDR3 in amino acids: CASSGKQITEAFF. The DNA for the CDR3 is TGTGCCAGCAGCGGTAAGCAAATCACTGAAGCTTTCTTT.

On this clonotype itself: One end of the junction is discordant with germline, which a read error may explain. V and J are TRBV7-2 and TRBJ2-1; D remains unclear. This CDR3 is 12 amino acids long. CDR1 SGHTA and CDR2 FQGNSA come from the germline V gene. The chain's CDR3 is CASRDEYNEQFF. In nucleotides, the CDR3 is TGTGCCAGCAGAGACGAATACAATGAGCAATTCTTC. Using reference TRBV7-2 and TRBJ2-1 for the parts outside the CDR3, the full variable domain is GAGVSQSPSNKVTEKGKDVELRCDPISGHTALYWYRQSLGQGLEFLIYFQGNSAPDKSGLPSDRFSAERTGGSVSTLTIQRTQQEDSAVYLCASRDEYNEQFFGPGTRLTVL.

The chain employs TRBV12-5 and TRBJ1-3, with 7 positions matching TRBD1. CDR1 and CDR2 from the germline V gene are LGHNT and FRNRAP. The CDR3 has 15 amino acids. V shed 5 bases and J 0 bases; nucleotides not matched to a gene: 4. The CDR3 here is CASGPGQDSGNTIYF. CDR3 coding DNA: TGTGCTAGTGGTCCCGGACAGGACTCTGGAAACACCATATATTTT.

This clonotype was recorded at least ten times. The chain uses TRBV7-9 and TRBJ2-1, with 8 positions matching TRBD1. The V gene's germline CDR1 is SEHNR and CDR2 FQNEAQ (reference sequence). This CDR3 is built from 15 residues. The V and J ends lost 4 bases and 5 bases, in that order; junction bases with no gene match: 7. The CDR3 spells CASSWEDRDHNEQFF. The CDR3 DNA sequence: TGTGCCAGCAGCTGGGAGGACAGGGACCACAATGAGCAGTTCTTC.

This clonotype showed up just a few times. The V call is TRBV4-3, the J call TRBJ1-2, with a weak D call TRBD1 (5 bases). V lost 3 bases and J 4 bases, leaving 12 bases between the germline ends. The CDR3 runs to 14 residues. From germline, CDR1 is LGHNA and CDR2 YSLEER. The CDR3 bases are TGCGCCAGCAGCCAGGCGGGGGGACTCTATGGCTACACCTTC. This encodes CASSQAGGLYGYTF.

The rearrangement uses TRBV4-2 and TRBJ1-2; D is unclear. This CDR3 contains 14 residues. From germline, CDR1 is LGHNA and CDR2 YNFKEQ. Trimming stripped 0 bases from V and 1 base from J, with 6 bases between. The CDR3 DNA is TGTGCCAGCAGCCAAGACAGAGTTAACTATGGCTACACCTTC. It translates to CASSQDRVNYGYTF.

As for this clonotype: The junction differs from germline at one of its ends, possibly a read error. The J gene is TRBJ2-3, the V gene TRBV7-6; TRBD2 agrees at 10 bases. CDR1 SGHVS and CDR2 FNYEAQ come from the germline V gene. The CDR3 is 16 amino acids. As DNA, the CDR3 is TGTGCCAGCAGCTTATTTACTAGCGGGGACACAAATACGCAGTATTTT. It specifies CASSLFTSGDTNTQYF.

J is TRBJ1-4 and V is TRBV7-9; tentatively, D is TRBD1 (6 bases). CDR1 SEHNR and CDR2 FQNEAQ come from the germline V gene (reference sequence). V lost 5 bases to trimming and J lost 6 bases, with 16 bases between them. The CDR3 contains 15 residues. The CDR3 DNA reads TGTGCCAGCAGCCCACCTGGGGGCGTTTATGAAAAACTGTTTTTT. Translation: CASSPPGGVYEKLFF.

The V call is TRBV4-1, the J call TRBJ2-2; no definite D call. The germline CDR1 and CDR2 sequences are MGHRA and YSYEKL. The length of the CDR3 is 12 residues. V dropped 3 bases and J dropped 8 bases, with 7 bases sitting between them. CDR3 region: CASSHPRGELFF. The DNA for the CDR3 is TGCGCCAGCAGCCACCCTAGGGGGGAGCTGTTTTTT.

The chain has TRBV7-6 and TRBJ1-1; D is unresolved. V was shortened by 2 bases and J by 0 bases, with 10 bases between the two germline ends. CDR3 length: 15 amino acids. Germline CDR1 and CDR2: SGHVS and FNYEAQ. This CDR3 reads CASSLNEGVNTEAFF. In nucleotides, the CDR3 is TGTGCCAGCAGCTTAAATGAGGGAGTGAACACTGAAGCTTTCTTT.

The gene calls are TRBV12-3 or TRBV12-4 and TRBJ2-1; 9 bases are a match to TRBD2. Trimming cost V 7 bases and J 0 bases; bases outside gene matches: 4. The length of the CDR3 is 15 residues. CDR3 nucleotides: TGTGCCAGCAATCCTAGCGGGGCCTCCTACAATGAGCAGTTCTTC. It translates to CASNPSGASYNEQFF.

The chain is built from TRBV11-2 and TRBJ2-5; D unclear. CDR1 and CDR2 (germline): SGHAT, FQNNGV. This CDR3 contains 14 residues. Trimming cost V 5 bases and J 1 base, with 11 bases left between them. The CDR3 here is CASSTSQAQETQYF. The CDR3 DNA is TGTGCCAGCAGCACTTCCCAGGCCCAAGAGACCCAGTACTTC.

This chain joins TRBV20-1 and TRBJ2-7, with 11 bases fitting TRBD2. V lost 6 bases and J lost 3; bases outside the gene matches: 10. Per germline, CDR1 DFQATT and CDR2 SNEGSKA (reference sequence). CDR3 size: 15 residues. CDR3 sequence reads: CSAPELAGDNYEQYV. CDR3 bases: TGCAGTGCCCCGGAACTAGCGGGGGACAACTACGAGCAGTACGTC.

The rearrangement uses TRBV29-1 and TRBJ2-1; D is perhaps TRBD1 (6 bases). Trimming took 7 bases from V and 6 from J, leaving 13 bases between them. The length of the CDR3 is 12 residues. CDR1 and CDR2 (germline): SQVTM, ANQGSEA. The CDR3 protein is CSGGQVGNEQFF. For the CDR3, the DNA is TGCAGCGGGGGACAAGTCGGCAATGAGCAGTTCTTC.

This clonotype has at least ten counts. The chain combines TRBV7-2 with TRBJ1-1; D gene unclear. CDR1 SGHTA and CDR2 FQGNSA come from the germline V gene. The V end was cut by 3 bases, the J end by 6 bases, with 11 bases between. The CDR3 is 13 residues long. CDR3 DNA: TGTGCCAGCAGCTTGGAGGGAGTTGCTGAAGCTTTCTTT. The encoded protein is CASSLEGVAEAFF. Filled out from reference TRBV7-2 and TRBJ1-1, the complete variable domain reads GAGVSQSPSNKVTEKGKDVELRCDPISGHTALYWYRQSLGQGLEFLIYFQGNSAPDKSGLPSDRFSAERTGGSVSTLTIQRTQQEDSAVYLCASSLEGVAEAFFGQGTRLTVV.

In its sample, this clonotype was seen a few times. CDR3 nucleotides: TGCGCCAGCAGCTATGACAGGCCGGCGGTAACCATATATTTT. Protein product: CASSYDRPAVTIYF. The rearrangement joins TRBV4-3 to TRBJ1-3, with a possible D match to TRBD1 (6 bases). The CDR3 has 14 amino acids. The germline gives CDR1 LGHNA, CDR2 YSLEER. With 5 bases removed from V and 10 bases from J, the gap between germline ends came to 18 bases.